Listed below are T cell receptor beta chains from one sample, sequenced in a study of blood T cell repertoires in COVID-19. Profiled with immunoSEQ multiplex PCR; TCRdb holds only in-frame clones, not every one. This sample yields about 230,000 clones, of which roughly 90% are seen a single time; around 2.9% belongs to the top ten. The specimen sequenced was peripheral blood. The receptors shown here come from a woman in her fifties or sixties with acute or convalescent COVID-19. Each CDR3 is given with its conserved first and last residue. Fields, in order: CDR3 protein, CDR3 DNA, clone size, V gene, D gene, J gene. D genes are given only for firm matches. The size field is filled for only some rows; it gives once, few, many or a size class.

CDR3aa: CASEGLRGGITEAFF
CDR3nt: TGTGCCAGCGAAGGACTTAGAGGGGGAATCACTGAAGCTTTCTTT
abundance: -
v_gene: TRBV28
d_gene: -
j_gene: TRBJ1-1

CDR3aa: CSVTGTEDYGYTF
CDR3nt: TGCAGCGTAACCGGGACAGAAGACTATGGCTACACCTTC
abundance: -
v_gene: TRBV29-1
d_gene: TRBD1
j_gene: TRBJ1-2

CDR3aa: CATSNRQGRSEKLFF
CDR3nt: TGTGCCACCTCAAATAGACAGGGAAGAAGTGAAAAACTGTTTTTT
abundance: -
v_gene: TRBV28
d_gene: TRBD1
j_gene: TRBJ1-4

CDR3aa: CASSAGTGVPYEQYF
CDR3nt: TGTGCCAGCAGCGCCGGGACAGGGGTTCCCTACGAGCAGTACTTC
abundance: -
v_gene: TRBV7-9
d_gene: TRBD1
j_gene: TRBJ2-7

CDR3aa: CASSSDRVVGTGELFF
CDR3nt: TGTGCCAGCAGCTCCGACAGGGTGGTCGGTACCGGGGAGCTGTTTTTT
abundance: once
v_gene: TRBV5-5
d_gene: TRBD1
j_gene: TRBJ2-2

CDR3aa: CASVPGGGTEAFF
CDR3nt: TGTGCCAGCGTCCCAGGGGGCGGGACTGAAGCTTTCTTT
abundance: once
v_gene: TRBV7-9
d_gene: TRBD1
j_gene: TRBJ1-1

CDR3aa: CASSPRLGDTQYF
CDR3nt: TGTGCCAGCAGCCCCCGCTTGGGAGACACCCAGTACTTC
abundance: -
v_gene: TRBV12-3/TRBV12-4
d_gene: -
j_gene: TRBJ2-5

CDR3aa: CASSQDPSGSTQYF
CDR3nt: TGTGCCAGCAGCCAAGATCCGAGCGGAAGTACGCAGTATTTT
abundance: -
v_gene: TRBV3-1/TRBV3-2
d_gene: -
j_gene: TRBJ2-3

CDR3aa: CSVEDHKPWAFF
CDR3nt: TGCAGCGTTGAAGATCATAAGCCCTGGGCTTTCTTT
abundance: -
v_gene: TRBV29-1
d_gene: -
j_gene: TRBJ1-1

CDR3aa: CASSQGSLSGVQYF
CDR3nt: TGTGCCAGCAGCCAAGGGAGTTTATCGGGGGTGCAGTACTTC
abundance: -
v_gene: TRBV3-1/TRBV3-2
d_gene: -
j_gene: TRBJ2-7

CDR3aa: CASSTDRPLTF
CDR3nt: TGTGCCAGCAGTACGGACAGGCCCCTAACCTTC
abundance: -
v_gene: TRBV28
d_gene: TRBD1
j_gene: TRBJ1-2

CDR3aa: CASSLNQGLEQYF
CDR3nt: TGTGCCAGCAGCTTAAACCAGGGCCTCGAGCAGTACTTC
abundance: -
v_gene: TRBV7-9
d_gene: -
j_gene: TRBJ2-7

CDR3aa: CASRKQGSYEQYF
CDR3nt: TGTGCCAGCAGGAAACAGGGATCCTACGAGCAGTACTTC
abundance: -
v_gene: TRBV6-5
d_gene: -
j_gene: TRBJ2-7

CDR3aa: CASSSFSGANTGELFF
CDR3nt: TGTGCCAGCAGTTCGTTTAGCGGAGCGAACACCGGGGAGCTGTTTTTT
abundance: -
v_gene: TRBV7-2
d_gene: -
j_gene: TRBJ2-2

CDR3aa: CSASSSPANEQFF
CDR3nt: TGCAGTGCTAGTAGTAGCCCGGCCAATGAGCAGTTCTTC
abundance: -
v_gene: TRBV20-1
d_gene: -
j_gene: TRBJ2-1

CDR3aa: CASQQAVSYNSPLHF
CDR3nt: TGTGCCAGCCAACAGGCGGTCTCCTATAATTCACCCCTCCACTTT
abundance: -
v_gene: TRBV6-1
d_gene: -
j_gene: TRBJ1-6

CDR3aa: CASSLTTGELFF
CDR3nt: TGTGCCAGCAGTTTGACTACCGGGGAGCTGTTTTTT
abundance: -
v_gene: TRBV28
d_gene: -
j_gene: TRBJ2-2

CDR3aa: CASSLGGMNTEAFF
CDR3nt: TGTGCCAGCAGCTTAGGAGGGATGAACACTGAAGCTTTCTTT
abundance: -
v_gene: TRBV11-2
d_gene: -
j_gene: TRBJ1-1

CDR3aa: CASSSPGGLANVLTF
CDR3nt: TGTGCCAGCAGTTCTCCGGGTGGGTTGGCCAACGTCCTGACTTTC
abundance: -
v_gene: TRBV27
d_gene: -
j_gene: TRBJ2-6

CDR3aa: CASSAGQYNSPLHF
CDR3nt: TGTGCCAGCAGCGCCGGACAGTATAATTCACCCCTCCACTTT
abundance: once
v_gene: TRBV9
d_gene: -
j_gene: TRBJ1-6

CDR3aa: CASSFSGAGSLHF
CDR3nt: TGTGCCAGCAGTTTTTCCGGGGCGGGGTCCCTCCACTTT
abundance: -
v_gene: TRBV6-5
d_gene: -
j_gene: TRBJ1-6

CDR3aa: CASSPMGTGRNTIYF
CDR3nt: TGTGCCAGCAGCCCCATGGGGACAGGGAGAAACACCATATATTTT
abundance: -
v_gene: TRBV7-8
d_gene: TRBD1
j_gene: TRBJ1-3

CDR3aa: CASSAAGANQPQHF
CDR3nt: TGTGCCAGCAGTGCTGCAGGGGCCAATCAGCCCCAGCATTTT
abundance: -
v_gene: TRBV6-2/TRBV6-3
d_gene: -
j_gene: TRBJ1-5

CDR3aa: CASSTTGGALPYEQYF
CDR3nt: TGTGCCAGCAGTACGACAGGGGGCGCGTTGCCCTACGAGCAGTACTTC
abundance: -
v_gene: TRBV27
d_gene: TRBD1
j_gene: TRBJ2-7

CDR3aa: CASSLDWTASYNEQFF
CDR3nt: TGTGCCAGCAGCTTGGATTGGACAGCTTCCTACAATGAGCAGTTCTTC
abundance: -
v_gene: TRBV5-5
d_gene: -
j_gene: TRBJ2-1

CDR3aa: CATSVGRGDSNQPQHF
CDR3nt: TGTGCCACCAGTGTGGGCCGGGGGGATAGCAATCAGCCCCAGCATTTT
abundance: -
v_gene: TRBV24-1
d_gene: -
j_gene: TRBJ1-5

CDR3aa: CAISERGAGYDSPLHF
CDR3nt: TGTGCCATCTCCGAGCGGGGAGCCGGCTACGATTCACCCCTCCACTTT
abundance: -
v_gene: TRBV10-3
d_gene: -
j_gene: TRBJ1-6

CDR3aa: CASSSTYEQYF
CDR3nt: TGCGCCAGCAGCTCTACCTACGAGCAGTACTTC
abundance: -
v_gene: TRBV5-1
d_gene: -
j_gene: TRBJ2-7

CDR3aa: CASSDEDRGREQYF
CDR3nt: TGTGCCAGCAGTGACGAGGACAGGGGGCGCGAGCAGTACTTC
abundance: many
v_gene: TRBV2
d_gene: TRBD1
j_gene: TRBJ2-7

CDR3aa: CASSSRGSFNEKLFF
CDR3nt: TGTGCCAGCAGCTCTAGGGGGAGTTTTAATGAAAAACTGTTTTTT
abundance: -
v_gene: TRBV7-2
d_gene: -
j_gene: TRBJ1-4

CDR3aa: CASSSAGQGISPLHF
CDR3nt: TGTGCCAGCAGCTCTGCGGGACAGGGGATATCACCCCTCCACTTT
abundance: -
v_gene: TRBV11-2
d_gene: TRBD1
j_gene: TRBJ1-6

CDR3aa: CASSSTVRGNQPQHF
CDR3nt: TGTGCCAGCAGCTCGACAGTCAGGGGCAATCAGCCCCAGCATTTT
abundance: once
v_gene: TRBV7-9
d_gene: -
j_gene: TRBJ1-5

CDR3aa: CASSQDLASTNTIYF
CDR3nt: TGTGCCAGCAGCCAAGATTTAGCAAGCACAAACACCATATATTTT
abundance: -
v_gene: TRBV3-1/TRBV3-2
d_gene: -
j_gene: TRBJ1-3

CDR3aa: CASSSGGASYEQYF
CDR3nt: TGTGCCAGCAGTTCCGGGGGGGCCTCCTACGAGCAGTACTTC
abundance: -
v_gene: TRBV27
d_gene: TRBD2
j_gene: TRBJ2-7

CDR3aa: CASSHLTGATGELFF
CDR3nt: TGTGCCAGCAGCCACTTAACAGGAGCCACCGGGGAGCTGTTTTTT
abundance: -
v_gene: TRBV3-1/TRBV3-2
d_gene: -
j_gene: TRBJ2-2

CDR3aa: CASSAAQRLNTGELFF
CDR3nt: TGTGCCAGCAGTGCGGCACAACGGCTGAACACCGGGGAGCTGTTTTTT
abundance: -
v_gene: TRBV6-2/TRBV6-3
d_gene: -
j_gene: TRBJ2-2

CDR3aa: CASRDLSTDTQYF
CDR3nt: TGTGCCAGCCGGGATTTAAGTACAGATACGCAGTATTTT
abundance: -
v_gene: TRBV18
d_gene: -
j_gene: TRBJ2-3

CDR3aa: CASSLPRQGANKETQYF
CDR3nt: TGTGCCAGCTCACTCCCTAGACAGGGGGCGAATAAAGAGACCCAGTACTTC
abundance: -
v_gene: TRBV18
d_gene: TRBD1
j_gene: TRBJ2-5

CDR3aa: CASSPLAVSYNEQFF
CDR3nt: TGTGCCAGTTCCCCACTAGCGGTGTCCTACAATGAGCAGTTCTTC
abundance: -
v_gene: TRBV19
d_gene: TRBD2
j_gene: TRBJ2-1

CDR3aa: CASSQRDRGRGNTIYF
CDR3nt: TGCGCCAGCAGCCAACGGGACAGGGGGCGCGGAAACACCATATATTTT
abundance: -
v_gene: TRBV4-3
d_gene: TRBD1
j_gene: TRBJ1-3

CDR3aa: CSVGGTSGSSGYEQYF
CDR3nt: TGCAGCGTAGGTGGGACTAGCGGGAGTTCGGGGTACGAGCAGTACTTC
abundance: -
v_gene: TRBV29-1
d_gene: TRBD2
j_gene: TRBJ2-7

CDR3aa: CASSLVGQGSQPQHF
CDR3nt: TGTGCCAGCAGCTTAGTGGGACAGGGATCTCAGCCCCAGCATTTT
abundance: -
v_gene: TRBV11-2
d_gene: TRBD1
j_gene: TRBJ1-5

CDR3aa: CASSLGWTEMNTEAFF
CDR3nt: TGTGCCAGCAGCCTAGGATGGACAGAGATGAACACTGAAGCTTTCTTT
abundance: -
v_gene: TRBV11-2
d_gene: -
j_gene: TRBJ1-1

CDR3aa: CASRPGTGTYNEQFF
CDR3nt: TGTGCCAGCAGACCCGGGACAGGGACATACAATGAGCAGTTCTTC
abundance: -
v_gene: TRBV6-5
d_gene: TRBD1
j_gene: TRBJ2-1

CDR3aa: CASRDPSSTGDRVQPQHF
CDR3nt: TGTGCCAGCAGAGACCCTTCGTCGACAGGGGATCGAGTTCAGCCCCAGCATTTT
abundance: -
v_gene: TRBV28
d_gene: TRBD1
j_gene: TRBJ1-5

CDR3aa: CASTVLAGVTSYNEQFF
CDR3nt: TGTGCCAGCACAGTACTAGCGGGAGTTACCTCCTACAATGAGCAGTTCTTC
abundance: -
v_gene: TRBV28
d_gene: TRBD2
j_gene: TRBJ2-1

CDR3aa: CASSPPRGSGHTGELFF
CDR3nt: TGTGCCAGCAGCCCCCCCCGGGGTAGCGGCCACACCGGGGAGCTGTTTTTT
abundance: -
v_gene: TRBV4-2
d_gene: -
j_gene: TRBJ2-2

CDR3aa: CASSLGQGGEKLFF
CDR3nt: TGCGCCAGCAGCTTGGGACAGGGCGGTGAAAAACTGTTTTTT
abundance: -
v_gene: TRBV5-1
d_gene: TRBD1
j_gene: TRBJ1-4

CDR3aa: CASSEELNRNQPQHF
CDR3nt: TGTGCCAGCAGTGAAGAACTGAACAGAAATCAGCCCCAGCATTTT
abundance: -
v_gene: TRBV6-1
d_gene: -
j_gene: TRBJ1-5

CDR3aa: CASSGRLAGEGTQYF
CDR3nt: TGTGCCAGCAGTGGTCGACTAGCGGGGGAGGGTACGCAGTATTTT
abundance: -
v_gene: TRBV2
d_gene: TRBD2
j_gene: TRBJ2-3

CDR3aa: CASSDSDRGTEAFF
CDR3nt: TGTGCCAGCAGTGACTCTGACAGGGGCACTGAAGCTTTCTTT
abundance: few
v_gene: TRBV6-4
d_gene: TRBD1
j_gene: TRBJ1-1

CDR3aa: CAISAGVGTGSSNQPQHF
CDR3nt: TGTGCCATCAGTGCGGGGGTCGGGACAGGGAGTAGCAATCAGCCCCAGCATTTT
abundance: -
v_gene: TRBV10-3
d_gene: TRBD1
j_gene: TRBJ1-5

CDR3aa: CASSPPGLSGSYEQYF
CDR3nt: TGTGCCAGCAGCCCACCGGGACTCTCGGGCTCCTACGAGCAGTACTTC
abundance: -
v_gene: TRBV7-9
d_gene: -
j_gene: TRBJ2-7

CDR3aa: CASSIVREGTEAFF
CDR3nt: TGTGCCAGTAGTATTGTCAGGGAGGGCACTGAAGCTTTCTTT
abundance: -
v_gene: TRBV19
d_gene: -
j_gene: TRBJ1-1

CDR3aa: CAWRTRLNTGELFF
CDR3nt: TGTGCCTGGAGGACTAGACTCAACACCGGGGAGCTGTTTTTT
abundance: -
v_gene: TRBV30
d_gene: -
j_gene: TRBJ2-2

CDR3aa: CASSPRTYTDTQYF
CDR3nt: TGTGCCAGCAGCCCGAGGACTTACACAGATACGCAGTATTTT
abundance: -
v_gene: TRBV9
d_gene: -
j_gene: TRBJ2-3

CDR3aa: CASSQEPGVIGYTF
CDR3nt: TGTGCCAGCAGCCAAGAACCAGGGGTTATAGGCTACACCTTC
abundance: -
v_gene: TRBV3-1/TRBV3-2
d_gene: -
j_gene: TRBJ1-2